Listed below are T cell receptor beta chains from one sample, sequenced in a study of T cell responses to AZD1222 COVID-19 vaccine. Assay: immunoSEQ multiplex PCR; the TCRdb copy retains only in-frame clones and omits some. The data show tens of thousands of clones, more than 80% seen once. This specimen consisted of peripheral blood, obtained on day 0 of AZD1222 vaccination. These receptors originate from an adult in good health. The CDR3 runs from the conserved cysteine through the conserved F or W. The D gene is left open where the match is weak. A clone size is listed for some rows: how often the clone was seen (once, few, many), or a class if it is expanded.

j_call: TRBJ1-5
clone_size: .
v_call: TRBV19
d_call: .
cdr3_nt: TGTGCCAGTAGTATTGTGGGTTATCAGCCCCAGCATTTT
cdr3_aa: CASSIVGYQPQHF

j_call: TRBJ1-5
clone_size: .
v_call: TRBV10-1
d_call: TRBD1
cdr3_nt: TGCGCCAGCTTTACCGACAGGGGGGGCAATCAGCCCCAGCATTTT
cdr3_aa: CASFTDRGGNQPQHF

j_call: TRBJ2-3
clone_size: once
v_call: TRBV29-1
d_call: TRBD1
cdr3_nt: TGCAGCGTTTTACAGGGGGCAGATACGCAGTATTTT
cdr3_aa: CSVLQGADTQYF

j_call: TRBJ2-7
clone_size: .
v_call: TRBV5-1
d_call: TRBD2
cdr3_nt: TGCGCCAGCAGCTTGGTTGCGGGAGACTACGAGCAGTACTTC
cdr3_aa: CASSLVAGDYEQYF

j_call: TRBJ2-7
clone_size: few
v_call: TRBV7-7
d_call: TRBD1
cdr3_nt: TGTGCCAGCAGCGACCGGGACAGCCCCTACGAGCAGTACTTC
cdr3_aa: CASSDRDSPYEQYF

j_call: TRBJ2-7
clone_size: .
v_call: TRBV7-2
d_call: TRBD2
cdr3_nt: TGTGCCAGCAGCCCGGGGACTAGCCCCTACGAGCAGTACTTC
cdr3_aa: CASSPGTSPYEQYF

j_call: TRBJ1-4
clone_size: once
v_call: TRBV2
d_call: .
cdr3_nt: TGTGCCAGCAGTGCCGACGGGGGGAATGAAAAACTGTTTTTT
cdr3_aa: CASSADGGNEKLFF

j_call: TRBJ2-1
clone_size: .
v_call: TRBV19
d_call: TRBD1
cdr3_nt: TGTGCCAGTAGTATTACCGGGACAGGGAGGGACAATGAGCAGTTCTTC
cdr3_aa: CASSITGTGRDNEQFF

j_call: TRBJ1-4
clone_size: .
v_call: TRBV9
d_call: .
cdr3_nt: TGTGCCAGCGGAGACCCAGCGTTGGGTGAAAAACTGTTTTTT
cdr3_aa: CASGDPALGEKLFF

j_call: TRBJ1-4
clone_size: .
v_call: TRBV30
d_call: .
cdr3_nt: TGTGCCTGGAGTGTAGGTGGTCATAATGAAAAACTGTTTTTT
cdr3_aa: CAWSVGGHNEKLFF

j_call: TRBJ1-1
clone_size: .
v_call: TRBV12-5
d_call: TRBD1
cdr3_nt: TGTGCTAATAAAAAGAGGACAGGCCGATCTGTTAGCGCTTTCTTT
cdr3_aa: CANKKRTGRSVSAFF

j_call: TRBJ2-7
clone_size: .
v_call: TRBV19
d_call: .
cdr3_nt: TGTGCCAGTAGTTCAGGGAACGAGCAGTACTTC
cdr3_aa: CASSSGNEQYF

j_call: TRBJ2-1
clone_size: .
v_call: TRBV6-5
d_call: TRBD1
cdr3_nt: TGTGCCAGCAGTTACGGACAGGGGACATACAATGAGCAGTTCTTC
cdr3_aa: CASSYGQGTYNEQFF

j_call: TRBJ1-1
clone_size: .
v_call: TRBV11-2
d_call: TRBD1
cdr3_nt: TGTGCCAGCAGCTCGTTGACAGGGTCGAACACTGAAGCTTTCTTT
cdr3_aa: CASSSLTGSNTEAFF

j_call: TRBJ2-3
clone_size: .
v_call: TRBV24-1
d_call: TRBD1
cdr3_nt: TGTGCCACCAGTGAATCCGGGACAGCCTTAGGGCACACGGATACGCAGTATTTT
cdr3_aa: CATSESGTALGHTDTQYF

j_call: TRBJ2-3
clone_size: .
v_call: TRBV4-1
d_call: .
cdr3_nt: TGCGCCAGCAGCCAAGACGTTTTGCGGGTTACGCAGTATTTT
cdr3_aa: CASSQDVLRVTQYF

j_call: TRBJ1-1
clone_size: few
v_call: TRBV4-2
d_call: .
cdr3_nt: TGTGCCAGCAGCGTTAGATCGGATAGCGCTGAAGCTTTCTTT
cdr3_aa: CASSVRSDSAEAFF

j_call: TRBJ2-7
clone_size: once
v_call: TRBV10-3
d_call: .
cdr3_nt: TGTGCCATCTGTGCTGTTAGCTCCTACGAGCAGTACTTC
cdr3_aa: CAICAVSSYEQYF

j_call: TRBJ1-4
clone_size: .
v_call: TRBV6-1
d_call: .
cdr3_nt: TGTGCCAGCAGTGACGGGCCAAATGAAAAACTGTTTTTT
cdr3_aa: CASSDGPNEKLFF

j_call: TRBJ2-7
clone_size: .
v_call: TRBV2
d_call: .
cdr3_nt: TGTGCCAGCAGTGATGGTGGCTACGAGCAGTACTTC
cdr3_aa: CASSDGGYEQYF

j_call: TRBJ1-2
clone_size: .
v_call: TRBV7-9
d_call: .
cdr3_nt: TGTGCCAGCAGCTTAGCTTCGACAGTTTATGGCTACACCTTC
cdr3_aa: CASSLASTVYGYTF

j_call: TRBJ2-2
clone_size: few
v_call: TRBV9
d_call: .
cdr3_nt: TGTGCCAGCAGCGTAGGATCCCTAACAGGGATGAACACCGGGGAGCTGTTTTTT
cdr3_aa: CASSVGSLTGMNTGELFF

j_call: TRBJ1-1
clone_size: .
v_call: TRBV7-9
d_call: .
cdr3_nt: TGTGCCAGCAGCTTAGCGCGGGAGGGGGCTTTCTTT
cdr3_aa: CASSLAREGAFF

j_call: TRBJ2-7
clone_size: .
v_call: TRBV30
d_call: .
cdr3_nt: TGTGCCTGGAGTCCCCTCCGGGGGAGCTCCTACGAGCAGTACTTC
cdr3_aa: CAWSPLRGSSYEQYF

j_call: TRBJ2-7
clone_size: .
v_call: TRBV3-1/TRBV3-2
d_call: TRBD2
cdr3_nt: TGTGCCAGCAGCCAAGATGCCAGCGGGGGTACCTACGAGCAGTACTTC
cdr3_aa: CASSQDASGGTYEQYF

j_call: TRBJ1-4
clone_size: .
v_call: TRBV12-3/TRBV12-4
d_call: .
cdr3_nt: TGTGCCAGCAGTTTAACGGACGCCGAAAAACTGTTTTTT
cdr3_aa: CASSLTDAEKLFF

j_call: TRBJ1-5
clone_size: .
v_call: TRBV20-1
d_call: TRBD1
cdr3_nt: TGCAGTGCACGACAGGGACGAGCCCAGCATTTT
cdr3_aa: CSARQGRAQHF

j_call: TRBJ2-7
clone_size: once
v_call: TRBV9
d_call: .
cdr3_nt: TGTGCCAGCAGCATAAGCGAGGGATCCTACGAGCAGTACTTC
cdr3_aa: CASSISEGSYEQYF

j_call: TRBJ2-2
clone_size: .
v_call: TRBV19
d_call: .
cdr3_nt: TGTGCCTCCTGTCTTACGGGAGTTACCGGGGAGCTGTTTTTT
cdr3_aa: CASCLTGVTGELFF

j_call: TRBJ2-2
clone_size: .
v_call: TRBV28
d_call: .
cdr3_nt: TGTGCCAGCAGTTTATTCGGGGAGCTGTTTTTT
cdr3_aa: CASSLFGELFF

j_call: TRBJ2-5
clone_size: once
v_call: TRBV23-1
d_call: .
cdr3_nt: TGCGCCAGCAGTACCGCCGGTCGGGGACAACAAGAGACCCAGTACTTC
cdr3_aa: CASSTAGRGQQETQYF

j_call: TRBJ1-4
clone_size: .
v_call: TRBV2
d_call: .
cdr3_nt: TGTGCCAGCTTGGAACGGATTAATGAAAAACTGTTTTTT
cdr3_aa: CASLERINEKLFF